This T cell receptor beta chain was observed in a study of T cell responses to AZD1222 COVID-19 vaccine. The repertoire was sequenced with immunoSEQ multiplex PCR; TCRdb's copy has only in-frame clones and lacks some. Here the sample spans about 210,000 clones, roughly 94% being singletons. Trimming stripped 3 bases from V and 5 bases from J, with 23 bases between. CDR3 length: 18 amino acids. The V gene's germline CDR1 is LNHDA and CDR2 SQIVND (reference sequence). Source: peripheral blood, taken 28 days after the second dose of the MenACWY control vaccine. The rearrangement links TRBV19 to TRBJ2-1; D gene uncertain. The sequence came from an adult who received the MenACWY meningococcal vaccine as a control. Here the CDR3 DNA reads TGTGCCAGTAGTATCTACTCAGGAGCCCTTACCCCCCACAATGAGCAGTTCTTC. Its translation is CASSIYSGALTPHNEQFF.